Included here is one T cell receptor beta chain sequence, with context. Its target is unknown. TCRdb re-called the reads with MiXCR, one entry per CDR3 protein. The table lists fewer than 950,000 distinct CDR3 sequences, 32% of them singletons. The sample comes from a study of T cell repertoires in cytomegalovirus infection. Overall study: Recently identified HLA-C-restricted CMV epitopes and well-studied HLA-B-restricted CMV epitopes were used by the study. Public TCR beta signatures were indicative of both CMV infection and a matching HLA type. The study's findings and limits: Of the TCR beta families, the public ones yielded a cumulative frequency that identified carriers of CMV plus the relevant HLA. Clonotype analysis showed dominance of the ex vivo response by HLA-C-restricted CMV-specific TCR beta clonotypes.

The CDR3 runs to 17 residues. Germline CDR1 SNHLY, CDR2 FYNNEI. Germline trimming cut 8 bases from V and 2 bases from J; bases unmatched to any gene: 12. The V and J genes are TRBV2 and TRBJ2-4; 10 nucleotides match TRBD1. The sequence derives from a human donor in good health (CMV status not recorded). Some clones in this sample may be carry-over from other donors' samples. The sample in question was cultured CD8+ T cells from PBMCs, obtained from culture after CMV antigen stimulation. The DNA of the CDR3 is TGTGCCAGCGTAGAATGGAGACAGGGGGCTTCCAAAAACATTCAGTACTTC. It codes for CASVEWRQGASKNIQYF.